This T cell receptor beta chain was recorded in a study of blood T cells in healthy people across ages (dated by TCRdb to the mid-2010s). With regard to the full study: In model experiments, roughly one uniquely barcoded TCR beta cDNA molecule per two T cells was captured by template switching. The study measured age-related changes in TCR beta repertoire diversity using deep sequencing normalized with unique cDNA molecular identifiers. The donors were split into four age groups: young (average around 17 years), middle-aged (more than 35), aged (62) and long-lived (under 85). To avoid experimental bias, donors of different ages were randomly spread across the sequencing lanes. For two donors (one aged 18 to 29 and one aged 80 or older), the study analyzed two additional independent replicas of 1 million unique cDNA reads from the same blood draw. Results the study describes overall, beyond this receptor: Because donor CMV infection status was unknown, age-related changes in expanded clonotypes were potentially confounded. There was a strong correlation between observed TCR beta diversity and the percentage of naive T cells measured by flow cytometry. As age increased, observed TCR beta diversity per million T cells dropped in a roughly linear way, and a significant reduction was already evident by age about 36. Compared with the aged group, more naive CD4+ T cells, fewer expanded clones and increased TCR diversity were shown by the long-lived group, suggesting age selection. Estimates of total diversity from one million sequenced T cells were regarded as lower bounds and underestimates. Conclusive comparison of naive and antigen-experienced compartments was prevented by the profiling of bulk unsorted PBMCs.

V loses 9 bases at its end and J loses 2 bases; junction bases beyond the gene matches: 8. The CDR3 has 14 amino acids, counting the end cysteine and phenylalanine. The CDR3 DNA has 42 bases and is translated from base 1. Per the germline V gene, SNHLY is the CDR1 and FYNNEI is the CDR2. Systemically healthy Caucasian individuals from Russia, 35 to 40 in total and aged about 6 to 90 years, were included as donors. Each donor gave roughly 9 milliliters of peripheral blood, drawn into EDTA-treated Vacutainer tubes. PBMCs were isolated by Ficoll-Paque density-gradient centrifugation, with at least 6.5 million obtained per sample. Trizol reagent was used to extract total RNA from PBMCs, with at least 5 micrograms per sample. The percentages of naive CD45RAhigh/CD27high T cells were determined by flow cytometry on a PBMC aliquot from every donor. This clonotype has only a few counts. The specificity of this receptor is unknown. No per-base quality is available; no much larger clone lies one base away.

Libraries came from 5' RACE. The instrument was an Illumina HiSeq 2500. The second PCR ran for about 6 to 12 cycles and used a J-beta primer mix along with a sample-barcoded 5' primer. A unique molecular identifier was introduced onto each TCR beta cDNA molecule by a template-switch 5' adaptor carrying 12 random nucleotides. Each sample yielded at least 2.5 million CDR3-containing paired-end reads. The Mint cDNA synthesis kit, primed by a TRBC-specific oligonucleotide, was used to synthesize first-strand cDNA from all RNA. All cDNA was treated with uracil-DNA glycosylase and then went through a first 18-cycle PCR with the universal primers M1SS and BC2_uni_R. On the authors' methods: Each sample was normalized by randomly selecting 1 million high-quality reads, each carrying a distinct molecular identifier. Reads sharing molecular identifiers were discarded rather than binned into consensus sequences. CDR3 identification, clonotype clustering and error correction used MiTCR with a Q25 quality threshold and the strictest error-elimination algorithm. Lower-bound total TCR beta diversity was estimated with a nonparametric unseen species model using Euler transformation. The raw public reads went through TCRdb reprocessing: fastp at Q25, MiXCR clone calling, in-frame beta chains kept. For every CDR3 protein sequence, its rows merge into one entry that carries the most common genes and DNA. These V and J calls originate from TCRdb's pipeline instead of the authors' own analysis. The table for this sample lists about 1.4 million distinct CDR3 sequences; roughly 64% of them were counted only once. Over 6.5% of the sample is in the top ten clones.

Material: blood. The source is a man aged 18 to 30 in good health. The V gene is TRBV2 and the J gene is TRBJ2-7, with 9 junctional bases fitting TRBD2. The CDR3 has the sequence CASDLAGTTYEQYF. At the DNA level, the sequence is TGTGCCAGTGACCTAGCGGGAACCACCTACGAGCAGTACTTC.